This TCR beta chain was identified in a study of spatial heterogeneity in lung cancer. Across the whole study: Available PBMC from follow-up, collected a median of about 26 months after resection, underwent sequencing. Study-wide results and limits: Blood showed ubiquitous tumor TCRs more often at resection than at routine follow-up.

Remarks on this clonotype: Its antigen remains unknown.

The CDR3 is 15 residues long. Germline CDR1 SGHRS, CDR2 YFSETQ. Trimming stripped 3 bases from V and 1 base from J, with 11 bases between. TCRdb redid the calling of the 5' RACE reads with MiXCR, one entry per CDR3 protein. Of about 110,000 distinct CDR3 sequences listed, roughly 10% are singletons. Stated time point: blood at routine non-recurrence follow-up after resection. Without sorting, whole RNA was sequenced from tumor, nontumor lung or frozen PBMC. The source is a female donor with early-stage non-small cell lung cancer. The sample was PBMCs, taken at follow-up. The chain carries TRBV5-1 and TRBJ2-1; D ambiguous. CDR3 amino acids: CASSSDIPSYNEQFF. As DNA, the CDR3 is TGCGCCAGCAGCTCAGACATACCATCCTACAATGAGCAGTTCTTC. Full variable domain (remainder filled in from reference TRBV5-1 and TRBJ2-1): KAGVTQTPRYLIKTRGQQVTLSCSPISGHRSVSWYQQTPGQGLQFLFEYFSETQRNKGNFPGRFSGRQFSNSRSEMNVSTLELGDSALYLCASSSDIPSYNEQFFGPGTRLTVL.